This TCR beta chain originates from a study of cytotoxic CD8 clonotypes in ibrutinib-treated CLL. Study-wide context: Partial response was seen in approximately 25 patients and complete response in 2; after median about 68 months, about 14 stayed remitted, around 12 progressed.

Study results and limitations: Circulating CD8+ T-cell counts were tracked by baseline clonality, which exceeded that of age-matched healthy donors. The times at which samples were taken varied between sustained-remission and progressing patients.

TCRdb's copy holds only in-frame clones and misses some; the assay was immunoSEQ multiplex PCR. The sample lists over 100,000 clones; 58% were seen once. Concerning this clone itself: Its antigen remains unidentified.

The CDR3 is 13 amino acids. Germline CDR1 is KGHSH and CDR2 is LQKENI. The ends were cut back, 3 bases at V and 6 bases at J, with 11 bases in the middle. The source of this sequence is a human donor with chronic lymphocytic leukemia. This chain links TRBV18 with TRBJ1-1; tentative D call: TRBD1 (6 bases). Sequencing was performed on PBMCs, taken after 24 months of ibrutinib treatment. CDR3 coding DNA: TGTGCCAGCTCACCTGACAGGCCCGCTGAAGCTTTCTTT. Its protein product is CASSPDRPAEAFF.